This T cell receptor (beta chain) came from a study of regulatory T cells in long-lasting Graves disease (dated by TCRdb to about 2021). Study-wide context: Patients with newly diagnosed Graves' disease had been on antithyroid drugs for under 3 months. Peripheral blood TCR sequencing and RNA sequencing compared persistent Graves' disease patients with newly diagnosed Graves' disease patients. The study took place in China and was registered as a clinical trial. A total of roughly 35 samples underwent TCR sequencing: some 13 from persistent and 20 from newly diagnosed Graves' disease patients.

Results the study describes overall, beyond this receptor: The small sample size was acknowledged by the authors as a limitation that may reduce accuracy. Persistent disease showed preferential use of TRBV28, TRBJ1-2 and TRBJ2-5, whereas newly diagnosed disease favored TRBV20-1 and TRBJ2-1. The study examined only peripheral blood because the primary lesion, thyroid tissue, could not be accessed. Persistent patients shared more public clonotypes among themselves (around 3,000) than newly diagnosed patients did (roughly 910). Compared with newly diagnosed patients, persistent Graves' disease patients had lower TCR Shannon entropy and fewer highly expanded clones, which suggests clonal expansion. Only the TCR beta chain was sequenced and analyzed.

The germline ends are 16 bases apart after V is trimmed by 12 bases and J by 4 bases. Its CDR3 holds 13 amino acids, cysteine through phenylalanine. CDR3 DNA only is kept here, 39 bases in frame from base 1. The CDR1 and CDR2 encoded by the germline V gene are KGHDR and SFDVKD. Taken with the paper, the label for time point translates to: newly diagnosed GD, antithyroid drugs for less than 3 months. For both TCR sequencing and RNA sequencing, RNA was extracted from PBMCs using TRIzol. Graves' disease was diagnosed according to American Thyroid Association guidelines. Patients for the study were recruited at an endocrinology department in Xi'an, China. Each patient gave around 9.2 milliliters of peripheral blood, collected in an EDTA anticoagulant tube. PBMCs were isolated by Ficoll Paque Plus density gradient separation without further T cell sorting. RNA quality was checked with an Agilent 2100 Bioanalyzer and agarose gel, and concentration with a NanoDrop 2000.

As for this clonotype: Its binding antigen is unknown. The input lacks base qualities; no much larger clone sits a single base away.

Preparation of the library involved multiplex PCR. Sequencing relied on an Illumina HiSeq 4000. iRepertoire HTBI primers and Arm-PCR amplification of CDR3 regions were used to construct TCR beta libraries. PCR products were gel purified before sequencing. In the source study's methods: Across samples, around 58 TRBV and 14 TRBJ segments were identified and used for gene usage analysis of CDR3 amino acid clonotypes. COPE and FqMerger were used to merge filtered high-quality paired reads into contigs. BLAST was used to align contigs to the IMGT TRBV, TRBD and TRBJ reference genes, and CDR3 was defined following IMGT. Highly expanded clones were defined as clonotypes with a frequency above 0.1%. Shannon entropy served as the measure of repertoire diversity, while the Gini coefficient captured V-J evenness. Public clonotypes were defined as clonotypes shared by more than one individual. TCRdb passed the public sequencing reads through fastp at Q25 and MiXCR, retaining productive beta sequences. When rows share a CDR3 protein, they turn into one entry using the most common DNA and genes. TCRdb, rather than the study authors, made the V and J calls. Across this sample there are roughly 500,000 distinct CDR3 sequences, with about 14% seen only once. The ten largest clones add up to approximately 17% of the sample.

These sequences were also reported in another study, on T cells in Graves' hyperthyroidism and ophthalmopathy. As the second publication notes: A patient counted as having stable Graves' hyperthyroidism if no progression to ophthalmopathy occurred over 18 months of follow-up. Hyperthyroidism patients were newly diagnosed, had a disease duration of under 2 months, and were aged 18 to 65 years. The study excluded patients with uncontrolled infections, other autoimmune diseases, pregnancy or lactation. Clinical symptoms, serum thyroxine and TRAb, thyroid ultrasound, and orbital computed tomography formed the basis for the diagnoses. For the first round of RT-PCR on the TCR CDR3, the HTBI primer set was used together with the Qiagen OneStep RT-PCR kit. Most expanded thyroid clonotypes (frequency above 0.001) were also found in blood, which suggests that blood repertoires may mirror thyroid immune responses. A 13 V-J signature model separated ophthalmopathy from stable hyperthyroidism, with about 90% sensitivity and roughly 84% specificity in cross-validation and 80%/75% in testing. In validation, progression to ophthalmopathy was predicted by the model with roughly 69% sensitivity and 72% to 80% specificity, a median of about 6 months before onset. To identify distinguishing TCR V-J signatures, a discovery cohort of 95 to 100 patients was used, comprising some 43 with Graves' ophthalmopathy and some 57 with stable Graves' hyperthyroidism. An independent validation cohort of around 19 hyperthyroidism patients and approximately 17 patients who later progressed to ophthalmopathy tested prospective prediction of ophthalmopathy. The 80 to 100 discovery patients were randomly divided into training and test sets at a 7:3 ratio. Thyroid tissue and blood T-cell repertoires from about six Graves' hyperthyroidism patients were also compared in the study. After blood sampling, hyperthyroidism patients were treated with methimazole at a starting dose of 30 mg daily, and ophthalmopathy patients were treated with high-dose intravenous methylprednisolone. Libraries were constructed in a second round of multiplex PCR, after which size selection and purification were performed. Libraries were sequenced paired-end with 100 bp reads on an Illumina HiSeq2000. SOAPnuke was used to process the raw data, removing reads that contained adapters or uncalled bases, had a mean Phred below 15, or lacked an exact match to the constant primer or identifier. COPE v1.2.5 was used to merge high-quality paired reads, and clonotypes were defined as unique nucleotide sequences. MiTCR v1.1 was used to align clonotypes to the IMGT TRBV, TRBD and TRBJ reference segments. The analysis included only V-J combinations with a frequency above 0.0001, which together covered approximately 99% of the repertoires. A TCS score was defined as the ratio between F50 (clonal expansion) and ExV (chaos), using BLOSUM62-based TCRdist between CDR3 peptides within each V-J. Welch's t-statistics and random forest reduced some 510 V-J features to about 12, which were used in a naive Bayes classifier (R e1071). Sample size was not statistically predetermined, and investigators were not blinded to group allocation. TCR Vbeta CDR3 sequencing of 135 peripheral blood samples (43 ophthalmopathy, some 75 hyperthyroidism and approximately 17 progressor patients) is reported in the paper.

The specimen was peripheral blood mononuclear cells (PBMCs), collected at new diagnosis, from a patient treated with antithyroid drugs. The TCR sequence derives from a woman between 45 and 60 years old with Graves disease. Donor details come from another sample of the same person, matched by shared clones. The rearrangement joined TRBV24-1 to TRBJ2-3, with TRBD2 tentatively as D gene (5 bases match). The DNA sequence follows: TGTGCCGCCGCGGACGGAGCGGCAGATACGCAGTATTTT. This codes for CAAADGAADTQYF.